This is a list of T cell receptor beta chains from one sample in a study of T cell clones after liver transplantation. Here immunoSEQ multiplex PCR was the method, and the copy in TCRdb shows in-frame clones only, minus some. This table has tens of thousands of clones, roughly nine tenths appearing once. This sample comprised CD4+ T cells from blood, obtained before liver transplant. Receptors were obtained from a human donor who received a liver transplant. Both conserved end residues are part of each CDR3. A D gene is named only where the DNA matches it firmly. Only part of the rows carry a size: once, few, many, or a class if the clone is expanded.

v_call	j_call	clone_size	d_call	cdr3_aa	cdr3_nt
TRBV29-1	TRBJ2-2	NA	TRBD2	CSVPLPGTSSFGELFF	TGCAGCGTACCCCTACCCGGGACTAGCTCCTTTGGGGAGCTGTTTTTT
TRBV28	TRBJ1-5	NA	NA	CASSLSNRPNSGNQPQHF	TGTGCCAGCAGTTTATCGAACCGACCGAATTCGGGCAATCAGCCCCAGCATTTT
TRBV5-1	TRBJ2-3	NA	NA	CASSLDSLPTDTQYF	TGCGCCAGCAGCTTGGACTCCCTCCCCACAGATACGCAGTATTTT
TRBV11-2	TRBJ2-1	NA	TRBD2	CASSSIAGAGGYNEQFF	TGTGCCAGCAGCTCGATAGCGGGAGCGGGGGGTTACAATGAGCAGTTCTTC
TRBV18	TRBJ2-7	NA	NA	CASSPSGTSDYEQYF	TGTGCCAGCTCACCTTCCGGGACATCCGACTACGAGCAGTACTTC
TRBV12-1	TRBJ2-3	NA	NA	CASRAFAGTDTQYF	TGTGCCAGCAGGGCTTTCGCTGGCACAGATACGCAGTATTTT
TRBV5-1	TRBJ2-3	once	TRBD1	CASSLLDRGGTDTQYF	TGCGCCAGCAGCCTTCTCGACAGGGGCGGCACAGATACGCAGTATTTT
TRBV9	TRBJ1-5	NA	NA	CASSSRGGNQPQHF	TGTGCCAGCAGCTCCAGAGGAGGCAATCAGCCCCAGCATTTT
TRBV28	TRBJ2-7	NA	NA	CASKGGDRYNYEQYF	TGTGCCAGCAAAGGGGGGGACAGATATAACTACGAGCAGTACTTC
TRBV19	TRBJ2-3	NA	NA	CASSIGGDTQYF	TGTGCCAGTAGTATCGGTGGGGATACGCAGTATTTT
TRBV29-1	TRBJ1-1	NA	TRBD1	CSVGDRRTSAFF	TGCAGCGTTGGGGACAGACGGACTTCTGCTTTCTTT
TRBV7-6	TRBJ1-1	NA	TRBD1	CASSLLADRGNTEAFF	TGTGCCAGCAGCCTGCTCGCGGACAGGGGGAACACTGAAGCTTTCTTT
TRBV5-4	TRBJ2-5	NA	TRBD1	CASSILGQGWTQYF	TGTGCCAGCAGCATCCTTGGACAGGGGTGGACCCAGTACTTC
TRBV7-9	TRBJ2-3	NA	NA	CASSVGRDSTDTQYF	TGTGCCAGCAGCGTCGGGCGGGATAGCACAGATACGCAGTATTTT
TRBV7-2	TRBJ1-2	NA	TRBD1	CASSFTGASDGYTF	TGTGCCAGCAGCTTCACAGGGGCGTCGGATGGCTACACCTTC
TRBV2	TRBJ1-2	NA	NA	CASSELGTGYGYTF	TGTGCCAGCAGTGAACTGGGGACTGGCTATGGCTACACCTTC
TRBV19	TRBJ2-7	once	TRBD2	CASRRAGALSEQYF	TGTGCCAGTAGGCGAGCGGGAGCTCTGAGCGAGCAGTACTTC
TRBV21-1	TRBJ2-2	NA	NA	CASSKYKGSVRTGELFF	TGTGCCAGCAGCAAATATAAGGGAAGTGTTAGAACCGGGGAGCTGTTTTTT
TRBV5-4	TRBJ2-2	NA	NA	CASSPGRGAINTGELFF	TGTGCCAGCAGCCCCGGGAGAGGGGCGATCAACACCGGGGAGCTGTTTTTT
TRBV29-1	TRBJ2-5	NA	TRBD1	CSVDRGIETQYF	TGCAGCGTCGACAGGGGAATAGAGACCCAGTACTTC
TRBV11-3	TRBJ1-4	NA	TRBD1	CASKGAGEKLFF	TGTGCCAGCAAGGGGGCGGGTGAAAAACTGTTTTTT
TRBV30	TRBJ1-4	NA	NA	CAWNSGTNEKLFF	TGTGCCTGGAATTCGGGGACTAATGAAAAACTGTTTTTT
TRBV7-2	TRBJ1-6	NA	NA	CASSSEVSWGDSPLHF	TGTGCCAGCAGCTCTGAAGTCTCATGGGGTGATTCACCCCTCCACTTT
TRBV28	TRBJ2-2	NA	NA	CASSVDGGRRVTGELFF	TGTGCCAGCAGTGTCGACGGCGGAAGGCGGGTCACCGGGGAGCTGTTTTTT
TRBV7-3	TRBJ2-5	few	NA	CASSPPGGETQYF	TGTGCCAGCAGCCCCCCTGGCGGGGAGACCCAGTACTTC
TRBV4-3	TRBJ1-2	NA	TRBD1	CASSHRTGHDYGYTF	TGCGCCAGCAGCCATAGGACAGGGCACGACTATGGCTACACCTTC
TRBV29-1	TRBJ1-1	NA	NA	CSVSIGTLNTEAFF	TGCAGCGTCAGCATAGGGACACTGAACACTGAAGCTTTCTTT
TRBV11-2	TRBJ1-1	NA	NA	CASSFRRGNTEAFF	TGTGCCAGCAGCTTTCGACGGGGGAACACTGAAGCTTTCTTT
TRBV6-1	TRBJ2-1	NA	NA	CASTRQSNEQFF	TGTGCCAGCACTCGACAGAGCAATGAGCAGTTCTTC
TRBV19	TRBJ1-4	NA	NA	CASSRGRVEKLFF	TGTGCCAGTAGTAGAGGGCGAGTTGAAAAACTGTTTTTT
TRBV4-2	TRBJ2-3	NA	TRBD1	CASSQDHWQGASTQYF	TGTGCCAGCAGCCAAGATCACTGGCAGGGGGCCTCTACGCAGTATTTT
TRBV20-1	TRBJ2-5	NA	NA	CSASREETQYF	TGCAGTGCTAGTAGGGAAGAGACCCAGTACTTC
TRBV5-6	TRBJ1-2	NA	NA	CASSLWGASGYTF	TGTGCCAGCAGCTTGTGGGGGGCCAGTGGCTACACCTTC
TRBV28	TRBJ2-3	few	NA	CASSVPSHTDTQYF	TGTGCCAGCAGTGTTCCCTCCCACACAGATACGCAGTATTTT
TRBV30	TRBJ2-7	NA	TRBD1	CAWSSGGWGEQYF	TGTGCCTGGAGTTCAGGGGGATGGGGCGAGCAGTACTTC
TRBV4-2	TRBJ1-4	NA	TRBD1	CASSQTDRGGDEKLFF	TGTGCCAGCAGCCAAACCGACAGGGGAGGGGATGAAAAACTGTTTTTT
TRBV18	TRBJ2-1	NA	TRBD2	CASSPSSSGSYEQFF	TGTGCCAGCTCACCATCATCTAGCGGGAGCTATGAGCAGTTCTTC
TRBV28	TRBJ2-4	NA	NA	CASSFLGVDKNIQYF	TGTGCCAGCAGTTTTCTGGGGGTAGACAAAAACATTCAGTACTTC
TRBV7-2	TRBJ2-7	NA	TRBD2	CASSAFGGGSYEQYF	TGTGCCAGCAGCGCCTTTGGGGGGGGCTCCTACGAGCAGTACTTC
TRBV6-4	TRBJ2-7	NA	NA	CANQGGAQGLCVATFYEQYF	TGTGCCAACCAGGGGGGGGCGCAGGGATTGTGTGTAGCGACCTTTTACGAGCAGTACTTC
TRBV5-1	TRBJ2-7	NA	NA	CASSPMGAKGEQYF	TGCGCCAGCAGCCCGATGGGGGCGAAGGGCGAGCAGTACTTC
TRBV20-1	TRBJ2-5	NA	NA	CSAREKTQYF	TGCAGTGCTAGGGAAAAGACCCAGTACTTC
TRBV19	TRBJ2-3	NA	NA	CASSLGGSVSDTQYF	TGTGCCAGCTCCCTGGGGGGTTCGGTATCAGATACGCAGTATTTT
TRBV6-5	TRBJ2-2	NA	NA	CASSYAAYTGELFF	TGTGCCAGCAGTTACGCAGCTTACACCGGGGAGCTGTTTTTT
TRBV27	TRBJ1-6	once	TRBD1	CASRIRQGNNSPLHF	TGTGCCAGCAGGATCCGACAGGGTAATAATTCACCCCTCCACTTT
TRBV27	TRBJ2-1	NA	TRBD2	CASSSGLAGGLGNEQFF	TGTGCCAGCAGTTCAGGACTAGCGGGAGGGTTAGGCAATGAGCAGTTCTTC
TRBV5-1	TRBJ2-1	NA	NA	CASSSGQYNEQFF	TGCGCCAGCAGCTCAGGACAGTACAATGAGCAGTTCTTC
TRBV7-9	TRBJ1-6	NA	TRBD1	CASRPGTGDNSPLHF	TGTGCCAGCAGGCCCGGGACAGGCGATAATTCACCCCTCCACTTT
TRBV25-1	TRBJ1-1	NA	NA	CASSDSYPTEAFF	TGTGCCAGCAGTGACAGCTACCCCACTGAAGCTTTCTTT
TRBV29-1	TRBJ2-7	NA	NA	CSAEFGYEQYF	TGCAGCGCCGAGTTTGGCTACGAGCAGTACTTC
TRBV7-2	TRBJ2-4	NA	NA	CASSTPQGGQNIQYF	TGTGCCAGCAGCACACCACAGGGTGGGCAAAACATTCAGTACTTC
TRBV11-2	TRBJ2-7	NA	NA	CASSSGVPYEQYF	TGTGCCAGCAGCTCAGGGGTCCCCTACGAGCAGTACTTC
TRBV11-3	TRBJ1-1	NA	NA	CASSLSPLRVEAFF	TGTGCCAGCAGCCTGAGCCCATTGAGGGTTGAAGCTTTCTTT
TRBV9	TRBJ2-2	NA	NA	CASSVGSSGGWGTGELFF	TGTGCCAGCAGCGTAGGTAGTAGCGGAGGCTGGGGGACCGGGGAGCTGTTTTTT
TRBV27	TRBJ2-2	NA	TRBD1	CASSLLQGTAGRELFF	TGTGCCAGCAGTTTACTACAGGGGACGGCCGGGCGGGAGCTGTTTTTT
TRBV7-8	TRBJ1-2	NA	NA	CASSLRGEVANYGYTF	TGTGCCAGCAGCTTAAGGGGGGAGGTCGCTAACTATGGCTACACCTTC
TRBV2	TRBJ1-1	NA	TRBD1	CASSEMTGVGPNTEAFF	TGTGCCAGCAGCGAGATGACAGGGGTGGGGCCGAACACTGAAGCTTTCTTT
TRBV6-5	TRBJ2-2	NA	NA	CASKGPGELFF	TGTGCCAGCAAGGGTCCCGGGGAGCTGTTTTTT